This passage covers 20 T cell receptor beta chains from one sample sequenced in a study of spatial heterogeneity in lung cancer. Described time point: blood at routine non-recurrence follow-up after resection. TCRdb reanalysed the 5' RACE reads using MiXCR and keeps one entry per CDR3 protein. The sample records fewer than 50,000 distinct CDR3 sequences, 10% being singletons. The sample consisted of PBMCs, taken at follow-up. The receptors shown here come from a female donor with early-stage non-small cell lung cancer.

This clonotype has a count of ten or more. The chain couples TRBV4-3 to TRBJ2-5; no reliable D call. Germline V lookup: CDR1 LGHNA, CDR2 YSLEER. This CDR3 has 13 residues. Trimming removed 1 base at V and 9 bases at J, with 12 bases between. This CDR3 is CASSQGTATSQYF. The DNA of the CDR3 is TGCGCCAGCAGCCAAGGGACCGCCACTTCCCAGTACTTC.

This clonotype was found many times. CDR3 sequence (DNA): TGCAGTGCCCCTCCGTCCGTAATCTATGGCTACACCTTC. Protein: CSAPPSVIYGYTF. The chain couples TRBV20-1 to TRBJ1-2; D ambiguous. Germline lookup yields CDR1 DFQATT and CDR2 SNEGSKA (reference sequence). With 6 bases removed from V and 4 bases from J, the gap between germline ends came to 15 bases. This CDR3 region has 13 residues.

This clonotype was observed at least ten times. This chain connects TRBV3-1 to TRBJ2-4; D possibly matches TRBD1 or TRBD2 (5 bases each). Per germline, CDR1 LGHDT and CDR2 YNNKEL (reference sequence). This CDR3 comprises 14 residues. V lost 2 bases and J lost 3, with 8 bases in between. In nucleotides, the CDR3 is TGTGCCAGCAGCCAACGGGACGGCAAAAACATTCAGTACTTC. Residues: CASSQRDGKNIQYF.

The sample holds many counts of this clonotype. This rearrangement joins TRBV11-2 to TRBJ2-1, with 9 bases identical to TRBD2. The CDR3 is 16 residues long. The germline V gene has CDR1 SGHAT and CDR2 FQNNGV. The junction had 9 bases not matched to a gene; V was cut back by 2 bases and J by 7 bases. The CDR3 region has the DNA TGTGCCAGCAGCTTAATGCGGGGGGGCCGTGGAAATGAGCAGTTCTTC. It yields the protein CASSLMRGGRGNEQFF.

J is TRBJ2-7 and V is TRBV7-2, with a possible D match to TRBD2 (5 bases). The CDR3 is 12 amino acids. Deletions cut 5 bases from V and 12 bases from J, with 17 bases between. Germline CDR1 is SGHTA and CDR2 is FQGNSA. The CDR3 DNA reads TGTGCCAGCAGCACCTCGGAGACTACGTGGTACTTC. Its translation is CASSTSETTWYF.

In this sample, this clonotype is medium-sized (0.01 to 0.1%). The chain couples TRBV20-1 to TRBJ1-1; 8 nucleotides agree with TRBD1. The CDR3 runs to 14 residues. V shed 5 bases and J 3 bases; nucleotides not matched to a gene: 8. CDR1 DFQATT and CDR2 SNEGSKA come from the germline V gene (reference sequence). The CDR3 DNA reads as TGCAGTGCTTCGGACAGGGCCCGCTACACTGAAGCTTTCTTT. It yields the protein CSASDRARYTEAFF.

This clonotype was seen repeatedly, ten times or more. The chain has TRBV7-9 and TRBJ2-4, with TRBD1 as a possible D gene (6 bases). The germline gives CDR1 SEHNR, CDR2 FQNEAQ (reference sequence). The V and J ends lost 4 bases and 0 bases respectively, with 7 bases between them. This CDR3 spans 14 amino acids. CDR3 protein: CASSWGQAKNIQYF. CDR3 in DNA: TGTGCCAGCAGCTGGGGACAAGCCAAAAACATTCAGTACTTC.

In its sample, this clonotype was seen a few times. The chain uses TRBV3-1 and TRBJ2-3; D is unclear. The germline V and J ends were trimmed by 0 bases and 0 bases, with 7 bases remaining between them. Germline CDR1 LGHDT, CDR2 YNNKEL (reference sequence). The CDR3 runs 15 residues. For the CDR3, the DNA is TGTGCCAGCAGCCAAGATCCGGTTAGCACAGATACGCAGTATTTT. Its protein product is CASSQDPVSTDTQYF.

This clonotype was found a few times. DNA for the CDR3: TGCGCCAGCAGCCAAGACCCGTTTGGTGAGCAGTTCTTC. This gives the protein CASSQDPFGEQFF. The gene calls are TRBV4-1 and TRBJ2-1; D gene unclear. Germline loops: CDR1 MGHRA, CDR2 YSYEKL. This CDR3 region has 13 residues. The ends were cut back, 0 bases at V and 9 bases at J, with 9 bases in the middle.

The sample holds a few counts of this clonotype. J is TRBJ2-6 and V is TRBV4-1; D is undetermined. The length of the CDR3 is 14 residues. V shed 0 bases and J shed 8 bases, with 8 bases lying between them. Per germline, CDR1 MGHRA and CDR2 YSYEKL. The CDR3 region has the DNA TGCGCCAGCAGCCAAGATCTAGTATCCAACGTCCTGACTTTC. This sequence encodes CASSQDLVSNVLTF.

CDR3 amino acids: CASSPSGGVRPQHF. The DNA for the CDR3 is TGTGCCAGCAGTCCATCGGGGGGCGTACGGCCCCAGCATTTT. The J gene is TRBJ1-5, the V gene TRBV12-3 or TRBV12-4; D may be TRBD1 (6 bases). CDR3 length: 14 residues. Between the trimmed V and J ends, which lost 5 bases and 9 bases, there was a span of 17 bases.

There are a few counts of this clonotype. This chain links TRBV5-1 with TRBJ2-3, with D unclear. CDR3 length: 14 amino acids. Trimming stripped 0 bases from V and 5 bases from J, with 10 bases between. Germline CDR1 reads SGHRS; CDR2 reads YFSETQ. Here the CDR3 reads CASSLENSRDTQYF. For the CDR3, the DNA is TGCGCCAGCAGCTTGGAGAATAGTCGAGATACGCAGTATTTT.

This clonotype has a handful of counts. The chain is built from TRBV28 and TRBJ1-1; TRBD1 is a possible D gene (6 bases). Germline V gene sequence: CDR1 MDHEN, CDR2 SYDVKM. The CDR3 has 13 amino acids. The CDR3 DNA sequence: TGTGTCACGGGGGCGGGTATGAACACTGAAGCTTTCTTT. Translated, it gives CVTGAGMNTEAFF.

This clonotype was detected ten times or more. The chain joins TRBV7-9 to TRBJ2-7, with TRBD2 as a possible D gene (5 bases). Looked up from germline, CDR1 is SEHNR and CDR2 is FQNEAQ (reference sequence). The V and J ends lost 5 bases and 3 bases respectively, with 8 bases between them. This CDR3 has 12 residues. In nucleotides, the CDR3 is TGTGCCAGCAGCGAAGGGAGCTACGAGCAGTACTTC. Its protein is CASSEGSYEQYF.

With regard to this clonotype: Possible read error: a much larger clone is one base away. The chain is built from TRBV12-3 or TRBV12-4 and TRBJ1-1; TRBD1 matches 8 bases. The CDR3 has 15 amino acids. This CDR3 is CTSSAGGTWNTEAFF. Here the CDR3 DNA reads TGTACCAGCAGCGCAGGGGGCACATGGAACACTGAAGCTTTCTTT.

This clonotype appeared many times. The chain recombines TRBV4-2 with TRBJ2-7, with 10 bases matching TRBD2. V lost 0 bases, J lost 5 bases, and 7 bases stayed unmatched. This CDR3 spans 16 amino acids. Germline CDR1 reads LGHNA; CDR2 reads YNFKEQ. The chain's CDR3 is CASSQDPLAGTHEQYF. For the CDR3, the DNA is TGTGCCAGCAGCCAAGATCCACTAGCGGGGACCCACGAGCAGTACTTC.

Only a few counts were recorded for this clonotype. The CDR3 DNA reads TGTGCCAGCATCCTCAGGAGGAACACTGAAGCTTTCTTT. Its protein is CASILRRNTEAFF. The chain combines TRBV28 with TRBJ1-1; no firm D call. This CDR3 has 13 residues. The germline V gene has CDR1 MDHEN and CDR2 SYDVKM. Trimming removed 7 bases at V and 1 base at J, with 10 bases between.

The sample holds many counts of this clonotype. The chain uses TRBV12-3 or TRBV12-4 and TRBJ2-7; TRBD1 matches at 8 bases. The CDR3 is 14 residues long. Trimming cost V 3 bases and J 1 base; bases outside gene matches: 2. The CDR3 coding sequence is TGTGCCAGCAGTTTCGGGACAGGATCCTACGAGCAGTACTTC. Translated, it gives CASSFGTGSYEQYF.

This chain uses TRBV5-1 with TRBJ1-1, with D maybe TRBD1 (6 bases). The CDR3 consists of 14 residues. CDR1 is SGHRS, CDR2 YFSETQ, per germline. The V and J ends lost 7 bases and 2 bases respectively, with 15 bases between them. The CDR3 reads CASVDRSSNTEAFF. For the CDR3, the DNA is TGCGCCAGCGTTGACAGGTCCTCCAACACTGAAGCTTTCTTT.

In this sample, this clonotype turned up a few times. The chain joins TRBV18 to TRBJ1-1; D call uncertain. V was cut by 0 bases and J by 6 bases, with 11 bases left in between. This CDR3 comprises 14 residues. Germline values: CDR1 KGHSH, CDR2 LQKENI. The CDR3 bases are TGTGCCAGCTCACCACCGTACGGGATACCTGAAGCTTTCTTT. Translating it yields CASSPPYGIPEAFF.